This paragraph reports one T cell receptor (beta chain). The antigen remains unidentified. At the DNA level, this CDR3 is encoded by other sequences in the same sample as well. The data belong to a study of OX40 agonist ivuxolimab in advanced cancers. Findings of the study overall: Among the nonresponders, some also had low normalized T-cell clonal expansion.

Sequenced by immunoSEQ multiplex PCR; TCRdb stores in-frame clones only, minus some. Counted here are fewer than 95,000 clones, around nine tenths occurring once; the ten biggest clones make up over 0.8%. The specimen comprised CD4+ or CD8+ T cells sorted from blood, sampled in a trial of the OX40 agonist ivuxolimab. The sequence was obtained from an adult with an advanced solid tumor such as melanoma, head and neck, liver or kidney cancer.

The CDR3 DNA reads TGTGCCAGCAGCTTAGGCCAGTACAATGAGCAGTTCTTC. This encodes CASSLGQYNEQFF. This chain links TRBV7-9 with TRBJ2-1; no firm D call. This CDR3 has 13 residues. The germline gives CDR1 SEHNR, CDR2 FQNEAQ (reference sequence). V lost 1 base and J 4 bases, leaving 5 bases between the germline ends.